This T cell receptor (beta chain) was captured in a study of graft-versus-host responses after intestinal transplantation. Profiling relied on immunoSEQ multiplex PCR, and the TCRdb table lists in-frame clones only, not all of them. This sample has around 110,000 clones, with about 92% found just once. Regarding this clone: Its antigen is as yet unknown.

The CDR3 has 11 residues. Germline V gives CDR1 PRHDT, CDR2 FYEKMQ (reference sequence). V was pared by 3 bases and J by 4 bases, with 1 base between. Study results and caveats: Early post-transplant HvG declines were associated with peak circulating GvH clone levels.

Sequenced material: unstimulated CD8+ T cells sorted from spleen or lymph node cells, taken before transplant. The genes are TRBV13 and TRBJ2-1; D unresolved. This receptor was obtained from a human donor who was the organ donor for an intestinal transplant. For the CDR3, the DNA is TGTGCCAGCAGCTTGTACAATGAGCAGTTCTTC. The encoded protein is CASSLYNEQFF.